This TCR beta chain was identified during a study of T cell repertoires in cytomegalovirus infection. Study-level background: Public TCR beta signatures provided an indication of both CMV infection and a matching HLA type. General study results and limits: Individuals carrying CMV plus the relevant HLA were identified by cumulative frequency of public TCR beta families. Dominating the ex vivo response were HLA-C-restricted CMV-specific TCR beta clonotypes.

A remark on this clonotype: Its antigen is not known.

TCRdb itself ran the reads through MiXCR, one entry per CDR3 protein. The repertoire consists of about 770,000 distinct CDR3 sequences, with approximately 32% occurring once and the leading ten covering 10% to 15%. V was pared by 6 bases and J by 4 bases, with 2 bases of the junction left unmatched. The CDR3 length is 13 residues. Looked up from germline, CDR1 is SGHVS and CDR2 is FNYEAQ. The source material was cultured CD8+ T cells from PBMCs, sampled from culture after CMV antigen stimulation. The rearrangement links TRBV7-6 to TRBJ2-1, with 8 bases lining up with TRBD2. The sequence derives from a human donor in good health (CMV status not recorded). Some clones in this sample may be carry-over from other donors' samples. Here the CDR3 DNA reads TGTGCCAGCAGAGGCGGGGGGTACAATGAGCAGTTCTTC. Protein sequence: CASRGGGYNEQFF.